Below are 13 T cell receptor beta chains sequenced from a single sample in a study of OX40 agonist ivuxolimab in advanced cancers. Produced via immunoSEQ multiplex PCR; TCRdb's table is partial and in-frame only. The data contain tens of thousands of clones, 75% to 85% of them seen just once; the ten biggest clones take up 0.6% to 0.8%. The source was CD4+ or CD8+ T cells sorted from blood, collected in a trial of the OX40 agonist ivuxolimab. All receptors come from an adult with an advanced solid tumor such as melanoma, head and neck, liver or kidney cancer.

This chain connects TRBV4-1 to TRBJ2-3; TRBD1 is a possible D gene (5 bases). Trimming took off 0 bases at V and 0 bases at J, with 16 bases between the two ends. The CDR3 totals 18 residues. In germline, CDR1 is MGHRA, CDR2 YSYEKL. The CDR3 DNA is TGCGCCAGCAGCCAAGAAGCTGTAAGACAGACCAGCACAGATACGCAGTATTTT. Residues: CASSQEAVRQTSTDTQYF.

This clone was detected only a few times. The chain carries TRBV5-6 and TRBJ1-5; the D is unclear. Trimming removed 3 bases from V and 7 bases from J, with 11 bases in between. This CDR3 has 13 residues. Per the germline V gene, CDR1 is SGHDT and CDR2 is YYEEEE. CDR3 sequence (DNA): TGTGCCAGCAGCTCGGCGGGTCGACAGCCCCAGCATTTT. Residues: CASSSAGRQPQHF.

This clone has just one count. The chain is built from TRBV19 and TRBJ2-3; TRBD2 agrees at 11 bases. This CDR3 has 19 residues. After removal of 3 bases from V and 0 bases from J, the junction contained 11 bases not matched to a gene. CDR1 is LNHDA, CDR2 SQIVND, per germline (reference sequence). The DNA of the CDR3 is TGTGCCAGTAGTATTGAGTTCCGACTAGCGGGGTCTAGCACAGATACGCAGTATTTT. It encodes CASSIEFRLAGSSTDTQYF.

The genes are TRBV7-9 and TRBJ2-3; 10 bases align to TRBD2. V dropped 6 bases and J dropped 3; count of bases not matched to a gene: 12. Looked up from germline, CDR1 is SEHNR and CDR2 is FQNEAQ (reference sequence). The CDR3 extends over 17 amino acids. The CDR3 is CASRPGSGGASTDTQYF. DNA of the CDR3: TGTGCCAGCAGGCCCGGGAGCGGGGGGGCCTCAACAGATACGCAGTATTTT.

The rearrangement links TRBV9 to TRBJ2-7; no firm D call. The CDR3 has 14 amino acids. Trimming removed 0 bases from V and 2 bases from J, with 9 bases in between. The germline V gene encodes CDR1 SGDLS and CDR2 YYNGEE. DNA for the CDR3: TGTGCCAGCAGCGTAGCGTGGGAAACCTACGAGCAGTACTTC. Encoded protein: CASSVAWETYEQYF.

The chain has TRBV7-8 and TRBJ1-5; maybe TRBD1 (5 bases). The germline V gene has CDR1 SGHVS and CDR2 FQNEAQ. With 7 bases removed from V and 2 bases from J, the gap between germline ends came to 12 bases. The CDR3 has 14 amino acids. The CDR3 sequence is CASNGRVGNQPQHF. The CDR3, as DNA: TGTGCCAGCAACGGCAGGGTCGGCAATCAGCCCCAGCATTTT.

This chain uses TRBV6-6 with TRBJ2-1; D not resolved. From germline, CDR1 is MNHNY and CDR2 SVGAGI (reference sequence). The V end was cut by 4 bases, the J end by 8 bases, with 9 bases between. This CDR3 has 12 amino acids. In DNA, the CDR3 is TGTGCCAGCAGTTTCATGGGCCATGAGCAGTTCTTC. As protein: CASSFMGHEQFF.

The chain has TRBV7-6 and TRBJ2-3; D gene ambiguous. This CDR3 spans 16 amino acids. Germline V CDR1 and CDR2: SGHVS, FNYEAQ. V gave up 5 bases and J gave up 4 bases, with 19 bases separating them. The CDR3 loop is CASSRRTTGLPDTQYF. The CDR3 DNA sequence: TGTGCCAGCAGCCGGCGAACCACGGGCCTGCCAGATACGCAGTATTTT.

The J gene is TRBJ1-1, the V gene TRBV2, with D possibly being TRBD1 (5 bases). There are 14 residues in the CDR3. Trimming shortened V by 8 bases and J by 1 base, and 14 bases separated the two germline ends. CDR1 SNHLY and CDR2 FYNNEI come from the germline V gene. The CDR3 DNA reads TGTGCCAGCCAGTCGATAACAGGGAACACTGAAGCTTTCTTT. Translated: CASQSITGNTEAFF.

This chain's CDR3 is CASSSSSGTGREKLFF. The CDR3 coding sequence is TGTGCCAGTAGTTCATCCTCCGGGACAGGGCGAGAAAAACTGTTTTTT. The chain recombines TRBV19 with TRBJ1-4; 9 nucleotides agree with TRBD1. J gave up 8 bases and V 5 bases, and 12 bases lay outside the gene matches. Germline assignment: CDR1 LNHDA and CDR2 SQIVND (reference sequence). CDR3 length equals 16 residues. Together with reference TRBV19 and TRBJ1-4, the CDR3 gives the full variable domain: DGGITQSPKYLFRKEGQNVTLSCEQNLNHDAMYWYRQDPGQGLRLIYYSQIVNDFQKGDIAEGYSVSREKKESFPLTVTSAQKNPTAFYLCASSSSSGTGREKLFFGSGTQLSVL.

V is TRBV5-4 and J is TRBJ2-1; 14 bases are a match to TRBD2. V was clipped by 4 bases and J by 0 bases; unmatched bases: 6. Germline V CDR1 and CDR2: SGHNT, YYREEE (reference sequence). CDR3 size: 18 residues. In DNA, the CDR3 is TGTGCCAGCAGCACGGGACTAGCGGGGGAAAGCTCCTACAATGAGCAGTTCTTC. Its protein product is CASSTGLAGESSYNEQFF.

The rearrangement links TRBV19 to TRBJ1-2; weak D call: TRBD1 (6 bases). V was shortened by 5 bases and J by 6 bases, with 13 bases between the two germline ends. The CDR3 sequence is 13 residues long. Per germline, CDR1 LNHDA and CDR2 SQIVND (reference sequence). CDR3 sequence reads: CASSVDRWDGYTF. Written as DNA, the CDR3 is TGTGCCAGTAGTGTCGACAGGTGGGATGGCTACACCTTC.

This chain links TRBV5-1 with TRBJ1-1; 7 nucleotides line up with TRBD1. The V segment lost 1 base and the J segment 1 base; nucleotides outside the gene matches: 4. This CDR3 has 15 amino acids. The germline V gene has CDR1 SGHRS and CDR2 YFSETQ. CDR3 region: CASSLRQGSNTEAFF. The CDR3 DNA reads as TGCGCCAGCAGCTTGAGACAGGGTTCGAACACTGAAGCTTTCTTT. The complete variable domain, with remaining parts taken from reference TRBV5-1 and TRBJ1-1, reads KAGVTQTPRYLIKTRGQQVTLSCSPISGHRSVSWYQQTPGQGLQFLFEYFSETQRNKGNFPGRFSGRQFSNSRSEMNVSTLELGDSALYLCASSLRQGSNTEAFFGQGTRLTVV.